The 21 T cell receptor beta chains below all came from one sample that was sequenced in a study of T cell changes during pregnancy in multiple sclerosis. Method: immunoSEQ multiplex PCR; TCRdb's copy keeps in-frame clones and lacks some. The sample gives fewer than 45,000 clones, 90% of which show up once; approximately 11% is in the top ten. This material consisted of CD8+ T cells from peripheral blood mononuclear cells, taken in the first trimester of pregnancy. The origin of the receptors is a female donor with multiple sclerosis, enrolled in a pregnancy study.

CDR3 coding DNA: TGTGCCAGCAGCAACTCACTAGCGGGGGGCGGAGATACGCAGTATTTT. It encodes CASSNSLAGGGDTQYF. The V gene is TRBV9, the J gene TRBJ2-3; 12 positions agree with TRBD2. Per the germline V gene, CDR1 is SGDLS and CDR2 is YYNGEE. Trimming at V came to 4 bases and at J to 5 bases, leaving 8 bases not matched to a gene. The CDR3 consists of 16 residues.

This chain links TRBV27 with TRBJ2-1; TRBD1 agrees at 10 bases. Germline V gene sequence: CDR1 MNHEY, CDR2 SMNVEV (reference sequence). J lost 10 bases, V lost 6 bases, and 15 bases had no gene match. The CDR3 totals 16 residues. The CDR3 reads CASRQIRDRGWWEQFF. CDR3 DNA sequence: TGTGCCAGCAGACAAATCCGGGACAGGGGATGGTGGGAGCAGTTCTTC.

J is TRBJ2-2 and V is TRBV4-1; unclear D gene. The CDR3 contains 13 residues. CDR1 and CDR2 (germline): MGHRA, YSYEKL. Trimming left V 4 bases short and J 2 bases short, with 5 bases between. The CDR3: CASSPSNTGELFF. The CDR3 DNA reads TGCGCCAGCAGCCCATCAAACACCGGGGAGCTGTTTTTT.

The rearrangement joins TRBV5-5 to TRBJ1-6; 8 nucleotides line up with TRBD1. Germline CDR1 and CDR2: SGHKS and YYEKEE (reference sequence). The V and J ends lost 4 bases and 10 bases, in that order; junction bases with no gene match: 10. The CDR3 runs 15 residues. Here the CDR3 DNA reads TGTGCCAGCAGCCCCACCGGGACAGGACGATCACCCCTCCACTTT. Protein sequence: CASSPTGTGRSPLHF.

The chain employs TRBV4-2 and TRBJ2-6; tentative D call: TRBD1 (6 bases). V lost 5 bases, J lost 1 base, and 12 bases lay in between. Germline V lookup: CDR1 LGHNA, CDR2 YNFKEQ. The CDR3 loop spans 16 amino acids. CDR3 in DNA: TGTGCCAGCAGCGGACAGCCTGATTCTGGGGCCAACGTCCTGACTTTC. Its protein product is CASSGQPDSGANVLTF.

The V call is TRBV4-1, the J call TRBJ1-2, with D unclear. Trimming left V 0 bases short and J 6 bases short, with 14 bases between. CDR1 MGHRA and CDR2 YSYEKL come from the germline V gene. The CDR3 is made up of 15 amino acids. Here the CDR3 DNA reads TGCGCCAGCAGCCAAGATCCGGGCAGGACTCATGGCTACACCTTC. Protein product: CASSQDPGRTHGYTF.

This sequence joins TRBV29-1 and TRBJ2-7; D not resolved. The germline V gene has CDR1 SQVTM and CDR2 ANQGSEA. The CDR3 loop spans 12 amino acids. V dropped 6 bases and J dropped 3 bases, with 12 bases sitting between them. CDR3 bases: TGCAGCGTCGAGACCGGAGACTACGAGCAGTACTTC. Encoded protein: CSVETGDYEQYF.

This chain links TRBV5-4 with TRBJ2-7, with TRBD1 as a possible D gene (6 bases). The CDR3 length is 13 residues. V dropped 1 base and J dropped 6 bases, with 11 bases sitting between them. The germline CDR1 and CDR2 sequences are SGHNT and YYREEE (reference sequence). The CDR3 spells CASSLFTGSEQYF. In DNA, the CDR3 is TGTGCCAGCAGCTTGTTTACAGGGTCCGAGCAGTACTTC.

This chain's CDR3 is CASSQWSGGENIQYF. In DNA form, the CDR3 reads TGTGCCAGCAGTCAGTGGTCAGGGGGTGAAAACATTCAGTACTTC. V gene TRBV7-9 combines with J gene TRBJ2-4; 7 nucleotides agree with TRBD1. There are 15 residues in the CDR3. Trimming took 6 bases from V and 5 from J; bases not matched to a gene: 10. Germline V lookup: CDR1 SEHNR, CDR2 FQNEAQ (reference sequence).

The V and J genes are TRBV19 and TRBJ1-5, with D maybe TRBD1 (6 bases). Trimming removed 5 bases from V and 5 bases from J, with 16 bases in between. The CDR3 is made up of 15 amino acids. Per the germline V gene, CDR1 is LNHDA and CDR2 is SQIVND (reference sequence). CDR3 in DNA: TGTGCCAGTAGTGCCCGGGACAACGAGTATCAGCCCCAGCATTTT. Its translation: CASSARDNEYQPQHF.

The chain joins TRBV7-9 to TRBJ2-5, with D hard to call. The CDR3 length is 14 residues. V lost 5 bases, J lost 5 bases, and 15 bases lay in between. Germline loops: CDR1 SEHNR, CDR2 FQNEAQ (reference sequence). CDR3: CASSPPHSRETQYF. The CDR3 DNA is TGTGCCAGCAGCCCGCCCCATTCCAGGGAGACCCAGTACTTC.

The chain recombines TRBV5-6 with TRBJ2-7; D is uncertain. Germline CDR1 SGHDT, CDR2 YYEEEE. Deletions cut 1 base from V and 2 bases from J, with 10 bases between. This CDR3 region has 14 residues. The CDR3 DNA sequence: TGTGCCAGCAGCTTGTTAGTGAAACCCTACGAGCAGTACTTC. It specifies CASSLLVKPYEQYF.

In its sample, this clone was seen a few times. The V call is TRBV30, the J call TRBJ1-1; D not certain. The CDR3 spans 14 residues. Trimming took 2 bases from V and 5 from J, leaving 15 bases between them. The germline gives CDR1 GTSNPN, CDR2 SVGIG (reference sequence). CDR3 DNA: TGTGCCTGGAGTCCAATTCCGCTCGGGACTGAAGCTTTCTTT. Encoded protein: CAWSPIPLGTEAFF.

The chain combines TRBV7-9 with TRBJ2-5, with 7 bases identical to TRBD2. The length of the CDR3 is 15 residues. The V gene's germline CDR1 is SEHNR and CDR2 FQNEAQ (reference sequence). J was trimmed by 5 bases and V by 5 bases; bases with no gene match: 11. CDR3 sequence reads: CASSPHGGGRETQYF. Written as DNA, the CDR3 is TGTGCCAGCAGCCCCCATGGCGGGGGTCGGGAGACCCAGTACTTC.

This chain uses TRBV6-5 with TRBJ1-1; the D is unclear. The ends were cut back, 5 bases at V and 0 bases at J, with 7 bases in the middle. CDR1 MNHEY and CDR2 SVGAGI come from the germline V gene. This CDR3 has 13 amino acids. This CDR3 reads CASSLTLNTEAFF. The CDR3 nucleotides read TGTGCCAGCAGTCTAACGTTGAACACTGAAGCTTTCTTT.

The genes are TRBV7-8 and TRBJ1-5; 9 nucleotides line up with TRBD1. In germline, CDR1 is SGHVS, CDR2 FQNEAQ. The CDR3 has 14 amino acids. V shed 5 bases, J shed 4 bases, and the junction held 3 bases outside the gene matches. The CDR3 spells CASSPGTGNQPQHF. CDR3 nucleotide sequence: TGTGCCAGCAGCCCAGGGACAGGGAATCAGCCCCAGCATTTT. Combining the CDR3 with reference TRBV7-8 and TRBJ1-5 gives the whole variable domain GAGVSQSPRYKVAKRGQDVALRCDPISGHVSLFWYQQALGQGPEFLTYFQNEAQLDKSGLPSDRFFAERPEGSVSTLKIQRTQQEDSAVYLCASSPGTGNQPQHFGDGTRLSIL.

This chain links TRBV6-5 with TRBJ2-2; TRBD2 is a possible D gene (5 bases). Germline values: CDR1 MNHEY, CDR2 SVGAGI. The CDR3 sequence is 13 residues long. V shed 8 bases and J shed 5 bases, with 12 bases lying between them. CDR3 sequence reads: CASGFGGTGELFF. The CDR3 DNA is TGTGCCAGCGGGTTTGGAGGAACCGGGGAGCTGTTTTTT.

V and J are TRBV29-1 and TRBJ1-2; TRBD1 might be the D (6 bases). Germline CDR1 is SQVTM and CDR2 is ANQGSEA. The CDR3 runs 14 residues. Deletions cut 7 bases from V and 4 bases from J, with 19 bases between. The CDR3 region is CSALPTGNIYGYTF. CDR3 coding DNA: TGCAGCGCCCTCCCTACAGGGAATATCTATGGCTACACCTTC.

The CDR3 protein is CASSLMDRAESYEQYF. CDR3 bases: TGTGCCAGTAGTTTAATGGACAGGGCTGAGTCCTACGAGCAGTACTTC. The rearrangement links TRBV19 to TRBJ2-7; TRBD1 aligns across 8 bases. Germline CDR1 LNHDA, CDR2 SQIVND (reference sequence). CDR3 size: 16 residues. Trimming cost V 5 bases and J 1 base; bases outside gene matches: 10.

In this sample, this clone turned up once. The V call is TRBV27, the J call TRBJ1-3, with a possible D match to TRBD1 (5 bases). Germline CDR1 and CDR2: MNHEY and SMNVEV (reference sequence). Trimming pared 6 bases from V and 2 bases from J, leaving 11 bases between. CDR3 length: 14 residues. The CDR3 spells CASSRQGPGNTIYF. CDR3 DNA: TGTGCCAGCAGCCGCCAGGGTCCTGGAAACACCATATATTTT.

The chain has TRBV6-6 and TRBJ2-7; a weak D match, TRBD2 (6 bases). The CDR3 has 12 residues. The V gene's germline CDR1 is MNHNY and CDR2 SVGAGI (reference sequence). Trimming removed 0 bases from V and 6 bases from J, with 6 bases in between. The CDR3 region is CASSYSRGEQYF. The CDR3 DNA reads TGTGCCAGCAGTTACTCGCGGGGCGAGCAGTACTTC.